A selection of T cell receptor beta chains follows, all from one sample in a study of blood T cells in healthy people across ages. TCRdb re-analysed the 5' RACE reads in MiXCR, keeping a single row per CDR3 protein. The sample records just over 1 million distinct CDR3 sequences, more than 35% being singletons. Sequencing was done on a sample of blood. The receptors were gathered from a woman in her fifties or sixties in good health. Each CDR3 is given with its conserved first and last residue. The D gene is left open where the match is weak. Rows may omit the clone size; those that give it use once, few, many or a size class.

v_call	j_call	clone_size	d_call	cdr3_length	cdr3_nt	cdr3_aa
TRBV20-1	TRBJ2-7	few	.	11	TGCAGTGCTAGCAAGGTGTACGAGCAGTACTTC	CSASKVYEQYF
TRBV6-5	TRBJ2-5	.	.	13	TGTGCCAGCAGTTACGTGTTGGAAGTGGAGCAGTACTTC	CASSYVLEVEQYF
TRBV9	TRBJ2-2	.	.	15	TGTGCCAGCAGCGTAGTCCAGCACGGCACCGGGGAGCTGTTTTTT	CASSVVQHGTGELFF
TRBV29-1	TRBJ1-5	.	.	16	TGCAGCGTTGATGGGCAGTGCACATATAGCAATCAGCCCCAGCATTTT	CSVDGQCTYSNQPQHF
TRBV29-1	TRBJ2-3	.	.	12	TGCAGCGTCCGGAACCTGGCAGATACGCAGTATTTT	CSVRNLADTQYF
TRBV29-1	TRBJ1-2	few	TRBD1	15	TGCAGCGTTGGAGGGACAGGAATTCGAAACTATGGCTACACCTTC	CSVGGTGIRNYGYTF
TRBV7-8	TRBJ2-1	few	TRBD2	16	TGTGCCAGCAGCCCCGTCGGCGGGAGGGCTTACAATGAGCAGTTCTTC	CASSPVGGRAYNEQFF
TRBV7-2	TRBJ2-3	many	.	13	TGTGCCAGCAGCTTACAAACAGGAGATACGCAGTATTTT	CASSLQTGDTQYF
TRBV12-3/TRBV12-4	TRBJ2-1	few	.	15	TGTGCCAGCAACCAGGGGGAGGGCTTCCACAATGAGCAGTTCTTC	CASNQGEGFHNEQFF
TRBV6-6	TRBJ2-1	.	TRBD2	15	TGTGCCAGCAGTCCCCACGCGGGAGGCGGGGTTGAGCAGTTCTTC	CASSPHAGGGVEQFF
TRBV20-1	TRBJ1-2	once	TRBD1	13	TGCAGTGCTAGAAAGGACAGGAGCTATGGCTACACCTTC	CSARKDRSYGYTF
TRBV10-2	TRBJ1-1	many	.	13	TGCGCCAGCAGTGACAGGAGCGGCACTGAAGCTTTCTTT	CASSDRSGTEAFF
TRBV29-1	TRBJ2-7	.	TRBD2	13	TGCAGCGTCCTGAGCGGGAATCCCTACGAGCAGTACTTC	CSVLSGNPYEQYF
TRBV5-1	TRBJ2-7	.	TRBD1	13	TGCGCCAGCAGCCGTGGACAGGGTGAAAGTCAGTACTTC	CASSRGQGESQYF
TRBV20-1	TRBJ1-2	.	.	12	TGCAGTGCAACCCGGACAGAGTATGGCTACACCTTC	CSATRTEYGYTF
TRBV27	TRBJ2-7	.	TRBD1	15	TGTGCCAGCAGTATCGGGACAGGGGTGATGTACGAGCAGTACTTC	CASSIGTGVMYEQYF
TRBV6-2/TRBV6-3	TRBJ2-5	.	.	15	TGTGCCAGCAGTTACCCTGGGGGTTCCCAAGAGACCCAGTACTTC	CASSYPGGSQETQYF
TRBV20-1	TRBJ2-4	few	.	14	TGCAGTGCGGCTTGGACATTAGCCAAAAACATTCAGTACTTC	CSAAWTLAKNIQYF
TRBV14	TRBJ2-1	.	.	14	TGTGCCAGCAGCGAACTGAGCTCCTACAATGAGCAGTTCTTC	CASSELSSYNEQFF
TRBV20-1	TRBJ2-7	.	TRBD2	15	TGCAGTGCTAGAGACTCTCTAGCGGGAGGGCGCGAGCAGTACTTC	CSARDSLAGGREQYF
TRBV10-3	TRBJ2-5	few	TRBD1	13	TGTGCCACCGGGACAGGGTTTGGAGAGACCCAGTACTTC	CATGTGFGETQYF
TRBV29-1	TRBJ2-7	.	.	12	TGCAGCGTTGCAGGGGGGGTGTACGAGCAGTACTTC	CSVAGGVYEQYF
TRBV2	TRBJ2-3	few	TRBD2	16	TGTGCCAGCAGTGGTTTAGCGGGAGGGCCGACAGATACGCAGTATTTT	CASSGLAGGPTDTQYF
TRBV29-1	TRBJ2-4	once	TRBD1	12	TGCAGCGTTGGAGACGAGACAGGGGATCAGTACTTC	CSVGDETGDQYF
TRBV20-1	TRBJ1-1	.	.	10	TGCAGTGCCCGGGTCCCCGAAGCTTTCTTT	CSARVPEAFF
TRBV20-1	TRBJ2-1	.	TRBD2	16	TGCAGTGCTAGAGTGGGGGGAGGGCCGGGTCAGGGTGAGCAGTTCTTC	CSARVGGGPGQGEQFF
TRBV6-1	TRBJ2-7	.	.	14	TGTGCCAGCACCCTAGCCGCCGCCGACTACGAGCAGTACTTC	CASTLAAADYEQYF
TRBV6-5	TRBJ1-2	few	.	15	TGTGCCAGCTCTTTTTCGAGGCAGCCCGTCTATGGCTACACCTTC	CASSFSRQPVYGYTF
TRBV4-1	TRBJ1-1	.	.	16	TGCGCCTGCAGCCAAAGGGGTAAAACAGAGAACACTGAAGTTTTCTTT	CACSQRGKTENTEVFF
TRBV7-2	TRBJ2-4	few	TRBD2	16	TGTGCCAGCAGCTTCGGGACTAGCGGACTTTCTACCGGTCAGTACTTC	CASSFGTSGLSTGQYF
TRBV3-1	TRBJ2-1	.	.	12	TGTGCCAGCAGCCAAGTGTTCGATGAGCAGTTCTTC	CASSQVFDEQFF
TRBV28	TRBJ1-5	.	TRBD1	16	TGTGCCAGCAGTTTTGGACAGGGGATGGGCAATCAGCCCCAGCATTTT	CASSFGQGMGNQPQHF
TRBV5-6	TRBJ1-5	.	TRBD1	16	TGTGCCAGCAGCGGCCGGGACAGGACTTACAATCAGCCCCAGCATTTT	CASSGRDRTYNQPQHF
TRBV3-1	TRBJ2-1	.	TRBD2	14	TGTGCCAGCAGCCAAGGGACTAGCGGGAGGGACCGGTTCTTC	CASSQGTSGRDRFF
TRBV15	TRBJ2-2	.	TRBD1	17	TGTGCCACCAGCAGAAGTAGGGGGCCGGCGAACACCGGGGAGCTGTTTTTT	CATSRSRGPANTGELFF
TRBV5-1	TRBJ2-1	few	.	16	TGCGCCAGCAGCTTGGTAGGGGACATAGCCTATAATGAGCAGTTCTTC	CASSLVGDIAYNEQFF
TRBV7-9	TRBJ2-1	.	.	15	TGTGCCAGCAGTCCAACTAGAAATACAGGCAATGAGCAGTTCTTC	CASSPTRNTGNEQFF